Each of the 14 T cell receptor beta chains below was sequenced from the same sample in a study of response to subunit inactivated influenza vaccine. TCRdb called the RT-PCR reads again in MiXCR, with one record for every CDR3 protein. Of just under 550,000 distinct CDR3 sequences listed, around 25% are singletons. This sample also belongs to another study, concerning T cells expressing NK-cell markers. That paper states: With UMIs, 5'RACE template switching was used to make TCR beta cDNA.

Specimen: CD4+ T cells sorted from PBMCs, collected about 12 days after vaccination. These receptors all stem from a man aged 45-65 years who received an inactivated influenza vaccine.

The CDR3 loop is CASSLAGQAYNEQFF. In DNA, the CDR3 is TGTGCCAGCAGCTTAGCGGGGCAGGCCTACAATGAGCAGTTCTTC. The gene calls are TRBV7-8 and TRBJ2-1; weak D call: TRBD1 (5 bases). The CDR3 spans 15 residues. Germline assignment: CDR1 SGHVS and CDR2 FQNEAQ. Trimming removed 0 bases from V and 2 bases from J, with 8 bases in between.

The chain carries TRBV15 and TRBJ2-1; 12 nucleotides agree with TRBD2. This CDR3 comprises 17 residues. Trimming at V came to 4 bases and at J to 4 bases, leaving 8 bases not matched to a gene. Germline V CDR1 and CDR2: LNHNV, YYDKDF (reference sequence). CDR3 nucleotide sequence: TGTGCCACCAGCAAGAGGCTAGCGGGGGGGCGATACAATGAGCAGTTCTTC. Protein: CATSKRLAGGRYNEQFF.

The chain carries TRBV10-3 and TRBJ2-1, with 9 bases that match TRBD2. The length of the CDR3 is 16 residues. The germline V gene encodes CDR1 ENHRY and CDR2 SYGVKD. After removal of 0 bases from V and 15 bases from J, the junction contained 15 bases not matched to a gene. CDR3 sequence: CAISESIGGRAPVTFF. In nucleotides, the CDR3 is TGTGCCATCAGTGAGTCGATTGGCGGGAGGGCCCCGGTCACGTTCTTC.

J is TRBJ2-7 and V is TRBV5-1; possibly TRBD2 for D (5 bases). Germline CDR1 is SGHRS and CDR2 is YFSETQ. This CDR3 is 14 amino acids long. The V end was cut by 0 bases, the J end by 4 bases, with 11 bases between. The CDR3 sequence is CASSLESGRYEQYF. The CDR3 nucleotides read TGCGCCAGCAGCTTGGAAAGCGGTAGATACGAGCAGTACTTC. The full variable domain, with the rest looked up from reference TRBV5-1 and TRBJ2-7, is KAGVTQTPRYLIKTRGQQVTLSCSPISGHRSVSWYQQTPGQGLQFLFEYFSETQRNKGNFPGRFSGRQFSNSRSEMNVSTLELGDSALYLCASSLESGRYEQYFGPGTRLTVT.

This clonotype came up many times. The chain links TRBV4-3 to TRBJ2-2; D perhaps matches TRBD2 (6 bases). This CDR3 region has 17 residues. CDR1 LGHNA and CDR2 YSLEER come from the germline V gene. Trimming pared 0 bases from V and 7 bases from J, leaving 18 bases between. As DNA, the CDR3 is TGCGCCAGCAGCCAAGAATTTAGCGGTGGACGGGGCGGGGAGCTGTTTTTT. Translated, it gives CASSQEFSGGRGGELFF.

This clonotype was recorded a few times. The chain couples TRBV6-5 to TRBJ1-1; D is uncertain. Looked up from germline, CDR1 is MNHEY and CDR2 is SVGAGI. Trimming removed 3 bases from V and 1 base from J, with 9 bases in between. CDR3 length equals 14 residues. The CDR3 DNA reads as TGTGCCAGCAGTTATCTCGCCGGGAACACTGAAGCTTTCTTT. Translation gives CASSYLAGNTEAFF.

A note on this clonotype: One end of the junction is discordant with germline, which a read error may explain. V usage is TRBV7-8 and J usage is TRBJ2-1; 7 nucleotides agree with TRBD1. This CDR3 contains 15 residues. The V gene's germline CDR1 is SGHVS and CDR2 FQNEAQ. CDR3 DNA: TGTGCCAGCAACTTAGAAGTAGTAGGGGGCGGTGAGCAGTTCTTC. Residues: CASNLEVVGGGEQFF.

This clonotype was seen a few times. The chain recombines TRBV5-1 with TRBJ2-1, with no clear D. Germline CDR1 and CDR2: SGHRS and YFSETQ. CDR3 length: 13 residues. V lost 4 bases and J lost 4, with 9 bases in between. DNA for the CDR3: TGCGCCAGCAGCCGTGCCGCTTACAATGAGCAGTTCTTC. It translates to CASSRAAYNEQFF.

In the case of this clonotype: A much larger clone sits a single nucleotide away, making a read error possible. The CDR3 loop reads CASSLKDMEPYEQYF. DNA of the CDR3: TGCGCCAGCAGCTTAAAGGACATGGAACCCTACGAGCAGTACTTC. The V call is TRBV5-1, the J call TRBJ2-7; D possibly corresponds to TRBD1 (5 bases). CDR1 and CDR2 from the germline V gene are SGHRS and YFSETQ. V was trimmed by 2 bases and J by 2 bases, leaving 14 bases between them. This CDR3 is built from 15 residues.

The table lists this clonotype with many counts. The chain links TRBV6-5 to TRBJ2-2, with D perhaps matching TRBD1 or TRBD2 (5 bases each). In germline, CDR1 is MNHEY, CDR2 SVGAGI. The CDR3 contains 14 residues. The germline V and J ends were trimmed by 0 bases and 8 bases, with 10 bases remaining between them. The CDR3 DNA reads as TGTGCCAGCAGTTACTCGGTGGGGGAGGGGGAGCTGTTTTTT. Protein product: CASSYSVGEGELFF.

This clonotype has a count of ten or more. The gene calls are TRBV4-3 and TRBJ2-2; D gene unclear. Per the germline V gene, CDR1 is LGHNA and CDR2 is YSLEER. This CDR3 region has 14 residues. V was clipped by 2 bases and J by 4 bases, with 8 bases between them. The CDR3 bases are TGCGCCAGCAGCCAAACAGTTTTCACCGGGGAGCTGTTTTTT. The encoded protein is CASSQTVFTGELFF.

V usage is TRBV10-2 and J usage is TRBJ2-1; 7 nucleotides align to TRBD2. This CDR3 is built from 15 residues. The V gene's germline CDR1 is WSHSY and CDR2 SAAADI. Trimming took 3 bases from V and 0 from J; bases not matched to a gene: 2. The CDR3 nucleotides are TGCGCCAGCAGTGACGGGAGGAGCTCCTACAATGAGCAGTTCTTC. Its translation: CASSDGRSSYNEQFF.

This chain joins TRBV25-1 and TRBJ2-7; 10 bases fit TRBD1. Germline CDR1 MGHDK, CDR2 SYGVNS. The length of the CDR3 is 15 residues. V shed 2 bases and J 6 bases; nucleotides not matched to a gene: 7. The CDR3 loop reads CASSEPGTGELEQYF. The CDR3 DNA sequence: TGTGCCAGCAGTGAACCTGGGACAGGGGAACTCGAGCAGTACTTC.

This clonotype ranks as medium-sized (0.01 to 0.1%). The J gene is TRBJ1-1, the V gene TRBV28; D is unresolved. The germline gives CDR1 MDHEN, CDR2 SYDVKM. CDR3 length equals 14 residues. Trimming shortened V by 5 bases and J by 0 bases, and 10 bases separated the two germline ends. CDR3 sequence: CASSRTPLNTEAFF. CDR3 bases: TGTGCCAGCAGTCGGACCCCTTTGAACACTGAAGCTTTCTTT. The entire variable domain, with the rest obtained from reference TRBV28 and TRBJ1-1, is as follows: DVKVTQSSRYLVKRTGEKVFLECVQDMDHENMFWYRQDPGLGLRLIYFSYDVKMKEKGDIPEGYSVSREKKERFSLILESASTNQTSMYLCASSRTPLNTEAFFGQGTRLTVV.